The 10 T cell receptor beta chains below come from one sample, sequenced in a study of T cells expressing NK-cell markers. TCRdb reanalyzed the 5' RACE reads, giving one entry per CDR3 protein sequence and no DNA. In all, the sample yields under 600,000 distinct CDR3 sequences. Sequencing used blood T cells: a sorted CD56 or NKG2C T cell subset, CD4+ or CD8+ T cells, or bulk PBMC T cells (not recorded which). The receptors were sampled from a woman aged 45-60 years in good health.

This chain connects TRBV5-6 to TRBJ2-7; TCRdb selects TRBD1, and the lack of DNA leaves this call unchecked. Germline lookup yields CDR1 SGHDT and CDR2 YYEEEE. The CDR3 extends over 19 amino acids. CDR3: CASSLKLSKGAALFYEQYF.

The CDR3 sequence is CSARAGPPPETQYF. The rearrangement joins TRBV20-1 to TRBJ2-5; no DNA is available, so the TRBD1 call from TCRdb remains unchecked. The germline V gene encodes CDR1 DFQATT and CDR2 SNEGSKA (reference sequence). The CDR3 loop spans 14 amino acids.

The chain joins TRBV19 to TRBJ2-5; the TRBD1 assignment by TCRdb is unverifiable without DNA. The V gene's germline CDR1 is LNHDA and CDR2 SQIVND (reference sequence). The CDR3 consists of 16 residues. CDR3: CASRQGRGPYQETQYF.

The chain joins TRBV20-1 to TRBJ2-1; as DNA is missing, the TRBD2 call by TCRdb cannot be tested. This CDR3 comprises 17 residues. The germline V gene has CDR1 DFQATT and CDR2 SNEGSKA (reference sequence). CDR3 in amino acids: CSARDFKPRGGDNEQFF.

The chain uses TRBV19 and TRBJ1-2; the TCRdb D gene call, TRBD1, has no DNA to confirm it. Germline values: CDR1 LNHDA, CDR2 SQIVND (reference sequence). The CDR3 extends over 15 amino acids. This CDR3 reads CASSILGRVIDGYTF. Filled out from reference TRBV19 and TRBJ1-2, the complete variable domain reads DGGITQSPKYLFRKEGQNVTLSCEQNLNHDAMYWYRQDPGQGLRLIYYSQIVNDFQKGDIAEGYSVSREKKESFPLTVTSAQKNPTAFYLCASSILGRVIDGYTFGSGTRLTVV.

CDR3 sequence reads: CASSPDRVVAEAFF. The chain combines TRBV7-2 with TRBJ1-1; the TRBD1 assignment by TCRdb is unverifiable without DNA. The CDR3 totals 14 residues. Looked up from germline, CDR1 is SGHTA and CDR2 is FQGNSA.

J is TRBJ2-4 and V is TRBV12-3 or TRBV12-4; TCRdb's D call of TRBD1 is untestable without DNA. CDR3 size: 16 residues. CDR3 region: CASSLVPGLAKNIQYF.

V and J are TRBV3-1 and TRBJ2-1; there is no DNA to check the TCRdb D call of TRBD1. The germline CDR1 and CDR2 sequences are LGHDT and YNNKEL (reference sequence). The CDR3 sequence is 12 residues long. The CDR3 reads CASSQFKGEAFF.

J is TRBJ2-7 and V is TRBV19; lacking DNA, the TRBD1 call made by TCRdb goes unchecked. The CDR3 is 17 residues long. CDR1 is LNHDA and CDR2 is SQIVND in the germline V gene (reference sequence). Here the CDR3 reads CASSAGQGADQTYEQYF.

The chain carries TRBV5-1 and TRBJ2-7; TCRdb proposes TRBD2, but this gene call is untestable without DNA. CDR3 length equals 13 residues. Germline-derived CDR1 and CDR2 are SGHRS and YFSETQ. CDR3 protein: CASSAGTSFEQYF.